This entry describes one T cell receptor beta chain. Its cognate antigen is unknown. The authors drew around 11 milliliters of peripheral blood from each donor. The authors isolated at least 7 million PBMCs per sample. Through a sample-barcoded 5' primer and a J-beta primer mix, a second PCR was run for about 6 to 12 cycles. TCRdb re-analysed the 5' RACE reads in MiXCR, keeping a single row per CDR3 protein. Of roughly 1,500,000 distinct CDR3 sequences listed, 34% are singletons. The CDR3 totals 15 residues. Germline V lookup: CDR1 SNHLY, CDR2 FYNNEI. V was pared by 8 bases and J by 5 bases, with 12 bases of the junction left unmatched. The data are from a study of blood T cells in healthy people across ages. General study points: Both higher diversity and more naive CD4+ cells marked long-lived donors when set against aged donors. A roughly linear age-dependent decrease characterized TCR beta diversity per million T cells.

The specimen sequenced was blood. The chain couples TRBV2 to TRBJ2-1; 7 bases fit TRBD2. The clonotype was recovered from a woman aged 25 to 39 in good health. The CDR3 nucleotides are TGTGCCAGCGATGACCTAGCGGCTAGGGACAATGAGCAGTTCTTC. Its translation is CASDDLAARDNEQFF.